This TCR beta chain was recorded in a study of control samples from healthy donors and cancer patients. V was trimmed by 2 bases and J by 7 bases, leaving 11 bases between them. The CDR3 totals 14 residues. Per the germline V gene, CDR1 is SGHAT and CDR2 is FQNNGV. Assay used: immunoSEQ multiplex PCR; TCRdb lists only in-frame clones, some missing. The sample contains 130,000 or so clones, around nine tenths of which appear only once. The chain combines TRBV11-2 with TRBJ2-2; D uncertain. Specimen: blood. The receptor was derived from a man aged 50-60 years in good health. CDR3 loop: CASSLYYSGGELFF. CDR3 nucleotide sequence: TGTGCCAGCAGCTTATACTACTCGGGCGGGGAGCTGTTTTTT.